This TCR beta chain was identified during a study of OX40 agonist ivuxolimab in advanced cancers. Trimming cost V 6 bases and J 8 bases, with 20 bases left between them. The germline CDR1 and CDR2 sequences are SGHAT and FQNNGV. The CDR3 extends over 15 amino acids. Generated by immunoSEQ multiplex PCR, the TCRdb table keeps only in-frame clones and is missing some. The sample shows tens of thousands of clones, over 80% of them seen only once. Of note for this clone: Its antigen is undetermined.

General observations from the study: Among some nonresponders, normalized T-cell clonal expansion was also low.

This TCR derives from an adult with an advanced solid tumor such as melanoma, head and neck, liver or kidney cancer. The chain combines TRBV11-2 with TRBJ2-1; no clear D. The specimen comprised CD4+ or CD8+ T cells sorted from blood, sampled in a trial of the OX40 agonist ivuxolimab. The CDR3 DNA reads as TGTGCCAGCAGTCTTAGACCCCTCGGCGGCGATGAGCAGTTCTTC. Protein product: CASSLRPLGGDEQFF.